The 30 T cell receptor beta chains below all came from one sample that was sequenced in a study of blood T cell repertoires in COVID-19. TCRdb's table, derived via immunoSEQ multiplex PCR, lists solely in-frame clones and lacks some. Of about 240,000 clones listed, about 80% were seen once; the top ten hold more than 1.5%. What was sequenced was peripheral blood. These receptors were collected from a young man who had recovered from COVID-19.

This clone was recorded once. The chain combines TRBV13 with TRBJ1-2; 7 bases agree with TRBD1. This CDR3 comprises 15 residues. Germline V gives CDR1 PRHDT, CDR2 FYEKMQ (reference sequence). J lost 2 bases, V lost 4 bases, and 7 bases had no gene match. The CDR3 DNA is TGTGCCAGCAGCTCAGGGACAGCTATAAACTATGGCTACACCTTC. Translation gives CASSSGTAINYGYTF.

The chain has TRBV4-1 and TRBJ2-5; weak D call: TRBD1 (6 bases). With 6 bases removed from V and 3 bases from J, the gap between germline ends came to 11 bases. This CDR3 has 13 amino acids. CDR1 and CDR2 from the germline V gene are MGHRA and YSYEKL. The DNA for the CDR3 is TGCGCCAGCAGTATGGCAGGGGAAGAGACCCAGTACTTC. The encoded protein is CASSMAGEETQYF.

This chain links TRBV19 with TRBJ2-3; 10 nucleotides line up with TRBD2. Trimming took 6 bases from V and 1 from J; bases not matched to a gene: 4. The germline V gene has CDR1 LNHDA and CDR2 SQIVND (reference sequence). This CDR3 is 15 amino acids long. In DNA, the CDR3 is TGTGCCAGTAGCGGCGGACTAGCGGGCACAGATACGCAGTATTTT. Translation: CASSGGLAGTDTQYF.

The V call is TRBV11-2, the J call TRBJ1-2; a weak D match, TRBD1 (6 bases). Trimming shortened V by 0 bases and J by 4 bases, and 12 bases separated the two germline ends. This CDR3 comprises 15 residues. Germline V lookup: CDR1 SGHAT, CDR2 FQNNGV. The CDR3 DNA follows: TGTGCCAGCAGCTTAGATCTGCAGGGGTCCTATGGCTACACCTTC. Its translation is CASSLDLQGSYGYTF.

The chain couples TRBV5-1 to TRBJ2-2; no clear D. The germline V and J ends were trimmed by 0 bases and 4 bases, with 13 bases remaining between them. The CDR3 covers 16 residues. Germline V lookup: CDR1 SGHRS, CDR2 YFSETQ. The CDR3 protein is CASSLDASVSTGELFF. DNA of the CDR3: TGCGCCAGCAGCTTGGACGCTTCGGTGAGCACCGGGGAGCTGTTTTTT.

The genes are TRBV3-1 (or the pseudogene TRBV3-2) and TRBJ2-2; 11 bases match TRBD2. This CDR3 comprises 16 residues. The ends lost 2 bases at V and 7 bases at J; junction bases unmatched: 6. CDR1 and CDR2 from the germline V gene are LGHDT and YNNKEL (reference sequence). The CDR3 region is CASSQHSGGAIGELFF. CDR3 coding DNA: TGTGCCAGCAGCCAACATAGCGGGGGGGCAATCGGGGAGCTGTTTTTT.

V is TRBV6-5 and J is TRBJ2-1; a weak D match, TRBD1 (5 bases). V was clipped by 2 bases and J by 8 bases, with 13 bases between them. The CDR3 runs 14 residues. Germline loops: CDR1 MNHEY, CDR2 SVGAGI. The CDR3 DNA follows: TGTGCCAGCAGTTACATTTACCAGGGTCATGAGCAGTTCTTC. As protein: CASSYIYQGHEQFF.

The V gene is TRBV4-1, the J gene TRBJ2-2, with 10 bases matching TRBD1. With 0 bases clipped from V and 6 bases from J, the junction kept 10 bases outside the gene matches. Looked up from germline, CDR1 is MGHRA and CDR2 is YSYEKL. This CDR3 region has 18 residues. The CDR3 here is CASSQDRIGQGDAGELFF. In DNA, the CDR3 is TGCGCCAGCAGCCAAGATCGAATAGGACAGGGGGACGCCGGGGAGCTGTTTTTT.

V is TRBV5-1 and J is TRBJ1-4, with 7 bases that match TRBD1. V was pared by 6 bases and J by 4 bases, with 6 bases of the junction left unmatched. Germline V gene sequence: CDR1 SGHRS, CDR2 YFSETQ. The CDR3 spans 14 residues. For the CDR3, the DNA is TGCGCCAGCACAGGGGGGAATATTAATGAAAAACTGTTTTTT. This sequence encodes CASTGGNINEKLFF.

The chain couples TRBV4-2 to TRBJ1-4; D gene unclear. There are 13 residues in the CDR3. Per the germline V gene, CDR1 is LGHNA and CDR2 is YNFKEQ. V gave up 1 base and J gave up 8 bases, with 8 bases separating them. The DNA for the CDR3 is TGTGCCAGCAGCCAAGGCGGGGAAGAAAAACTGTTTTTT. It is translated as CASSQGGEEKLFF.

V and J are TRBV7-9 and TRBJ1-2, with TRBD1 matching 10 bases. This CDR3 is built from 14 residues. The germline V gene has CDR1 SEHNR and CDR2 FQNEAQ (reference sequence). J was trimmed by 7 bases and V by 5 bases; bases with no gene match: 7. The CDR3 protein is CASSPRDRGFGYTF. The CDR3 region has the DNA TGTGCCAGCAGCCCCCGGGACAGGGGTTTTGGCTACACCTTC. The full variable domain, completed using reference TRBV7-9 and TRBJ1-2, is DTGVSQNPRHKITKRGQNVTFRCDPISEHNRLYWYRQTLGQGPEFLTYFQNEAQLEKSRLLSDRFSAERPKGSFSTLEIQRTEQGDSAMYLCASSPRDRGFGYTFGSGTRLTVV.

The chain combines TRBV28 with TRBJ2-7; 9 nucleotides agree with TRBD1. V gave up 10 bases and J gave up 1 base; unmatched junction bases: 8. Looked up from germline, CDR1 is MDHEN and CDR2 is SYDVKM. The CDR3 is 14 residues long. The CDR3 nucleotides are TGTGCCACAAAAACGGGACAGGGTTCCTACGAGCAGTACGTC. Protein: CATKTGQGSYEQYV.

The chain has TRBV12-5 and TRBJ1-1; 7 nucleotides agree with TRBD1. The CDR3 contains 13 residues. In germline, CDR1 is LGHNT, CDR2 FRNRAP. Trimming took 5 bases from V and 3 from J; bases not matched to a gene: 3. Written as DNA, the CDR3 is TGTGCTAGTGGTGACAGGGAGGACACTGAAGCTTTCTTT. This sequence encodes CASGDREDTEAFF.

The chain couples TRBV6-2 or TRBV6-3 to TRBJ1-1; the D is unclear. The CDR3 sequence is 12 residues long. Germline V gene sequence: CDR1 MNHEY, CDR2 SVGEGT. V dropped 2 bases and J dropped 8 bases, with 9 bases sitting between them. The CDR3 DNA is TGTGCCAGCAGTTACGGGCCGAACGAAGCTTTCTTT. Encoded protein: CASSYGPNEAFF.

The chain uses TRBV28 and TRBJ1-1; D is ambiguous. Deletions cut 5 bases from V and 5 bases from J, with 12 bases between. The CDR3 runs 13 residues. CDR1 is MDHEN and CDR2 is SYDVKM in the germline V gene. Here the CDR3 DNA reads TGTGCCAGCAGTCCAAATTGGGAGACTGAAGCTTTCTTT. Protein product: CASSPNWETEAFF.

V is TRBV6-5 and J is TRBJ2-3; TRBD2 aligns across 14 bases. The CDR3 loop spans 16 amino acids. The V gene end was trimmed by 2 bases and the J gene end by 6 bases; junction bases not matched to a gene: 4. Germline V gives CDR1 MNHEY, CDR2 SVGAGI. For the CDR3, the DNA is TGTGCCAGCAGTTACCCGAGGACTAGCGGGGGGGATACGCAGTATTTT. It is translated as CASSYPRTSGGDTQYF.

A few counts support this clone. This chain connects TRBV11-2 to TRBJ1-3; D unclear. The V end was cut by 8 bases, the J end by 0 bases, with 5 bases between. From germline, CDR1 is SGHAT and CDR2 FQNNGV. This CDR3 comprises 12 residues. CDR3 nucleotide sequence: TGTGCCAGCGTATCCTCTGGAAACACCATATATTTT. Translation: CASVSSGNTIYF.

The genes are TRBV3-1 (or the pseudogene TRBV3-2) and TRBJ1-3, with 10 bases lining up with TRBD1. Germline trimming cut 6 bases from V and 3 bases from J; bases unmatched to any gene: 5. The germline V gene has CDR1 LGHDT and CDR2 YNNKEL (reference sequence). This CDR3 is built from 15 residues. In DNA form, the CDR3 reads TGTGCCAGCAGTCCCGGGACAGGGGTTGGAAACACCATATATTTT. Translating it yields CASSPGTGVGNTIYF.

This clone has only a few counts. The chain couples TRBV10-3 to TRBJ1-1; D ambiguous. This CDR3 spans 13 amino acids. Germline CDR1 ENHRY, CDR2 SYGVKD. Trimming took off 9 bases at V and 1 base at J, with 12 bases between the two ends. This CDR3 reads CAMQSLKNTEAFF. CDR3 coding DNA: TGTGCCATGCAGTCACTAAAGAACACTGAAGCTTTCTTT.

The chain has TRBV19 and TRBJ2-1; 7 nucleotides agree with TRBD1. Germline loops: CDR1 LNHDA, CDR2 SQIVND (reference sequence). The V segment lost 5 bases and the J segment 6 bases; nucleotides outside the gene matches: 13. This CDR3 contains 16 residues. CDR3 sequence reads: CASSVRGTEGVNEQFF. CDR3 sequence (DNA): TGTGCCAGTAGTGTCAGAGGGACAGAAGGGGTCAATGAGCAGTTCTTC.

This chain uses TRBV10-3 with TRBJ1-2, with 8 nucleotides matching TRBD1. The trim removed 3 bases at V and 5 bases at J, leaving 11 bases unmatched. CDR1 and CDR2 (germline): ENHRY, SYGVKD. This CDR3 has 16 residues. This CDR3 is CAISEGTGSPPYGYTF. CDR3 coding DNA: TGTGCCATCAGTGAAGGGACAGGATCCCCTCCGTATGGCTACACCTTC.

The genes are TRBV4-1 and TRBJ2-2, with TRBD2 matching over 8 bases. CDR1 MGHRA and CDR2 YSYEKL come from the germline V gene. V lost 0 bases to trimming and J lost 5 bases; unmatched junction nucleotides: 14. The CDR3 loop spans 19 amino acids. In DNA, the CDR3 is TGCGCCAGCAGCCAAGACCCGGCCTTGACTAGCGACTATACCGGGGAGCTGTTTTTT. This encodes CASSQDPALTSDYTGELFF.

This clone showed up just a few times. The rearrangement uses TRBV11-2 and TRBJ1-6; D ambiguous. Germline V CDR1 and CDR2: SGHAT, FQNNGV. The CDR3 length is 13 residues. V was cut by 5 bases and J by 4 bases, with 6 bases left in between. The chain's CDR3 is CASSLTYNSPLHF. The CDR3 nucleotides read TGTGCCAGCAGCCTCACTTATAATTCACCCCTCCACTTT.

This chain connects TRBV19 to TRBJ2-3; 8 positions agree with TRBD2. V shed 9 bases, J shed 5 bases, and the junction held 4 bases outside the gene matches. This CDR3 has 12 residues. Germline V gene data show CDR1 as LNHDA and CDR2 as SQIVND (reference sequence). The CDR3 is CASGGAGDTQYF. The CDR3 DNA reads TGTGCCAGCGGGGGGGCCGGAGATACGCAGTATTTT. The whole variable domain, filled in from reference TRBV19 and TRBJ2-3, reads DGGITQSPKYLFRKEGQNVTLSCEQNLNHDAMYWYRQDPGQGLRLIYYSQIVNDFQKGDIAEGYSVSREKKESFPLTVTSAQKNPTAFYLCASGGAGDTQYFGPGTRLTVL.

CDR3 sequence: CASSSSGGDYYNEQFF. CDR3 nucleotides: TGTGCCAGCAGCTCTAGCGGGGGCGATTACTACAATGAGCAGTTCTTC. This chain links TRBV11-3 with TRBJ2-1; 10 bases agree with TRBD2. This CDR3 is 16 amino acids long. Germline V gene data show CDR1 as SGHNT and CDR2 as YENEEA. The V gene end was trimmed by 4 bases and the J gene end by 3 bases; junction bases not matched to a gene: 6. The complete variable domain, with remaining parts taken from reference TRBV11-3 and TRBJ2-1, reads EAGVVQSPRYKIIEKKQPVAFWCNPISGHNTLYWYLQNLGQGPELLIRYENEEAVDDSQLPKDRFSAERLKGVDSTLKIQPAELGDSAVYLCASSSSGGDYYNEQFFGPGTRLTVL.

The J gene is TRBJ2-6, the V gene TRBV29-1; D might be TRBD1 (6 bases). Trimming pared 0 bases from V and 4 bases from J, leaving 10 bases between. Per the germline V gene, CDR1 is SQVTM and CDR2 is ANQGSEA. This CDR3 spans 15 amino acids. This CDR3 is CSVEDTGSGANVLTF. DNA for the CDR3: TGCAGCGTTGAAGACACAGGGTCAGGGGCCAACGTCCTGACTTTC.

The V and J genes are TRBV28 and TRBJ1-1; no definite D call. Trimming stripped 5 bases from V and 4 bases from J, with 14 bases between. The length of the CDR3 is 14 residues. Germline assignment: CDR1 MDHEN and CDR2 SYDVKM. Here the CDR3 reads CASSVAVPFTEAFF. CDR3 in DNA: TGTGCCAGCAGTGTGGCAGTGCCCTTCACTGAAGCTTTCTTT.

This chain joins TRBV19 and TRBJ1-2; weak D call: TRBD1 (5 bases). Between the trimmed V and J ends, which lost 3 bases and 4 bases, there was a span of 18 bases. The CDR3 contains 16 residues. Germline V gene sequence: CDR1 LNHDA, CDR2 SQIVND (reference sequence). CDR3 sequence (DNA): TGTGCCAGTAGTATTGGTTGGGGTCCCGACAGCTATGGCTACACCTTC. This gives the protein CASSIGWGPDSYGYTF.

This chain links TRBV5-1 with TRBJ2-1; TRBD1 might be the D (5 bases). Germline values: CDR1 SGHRS, CDR2 YFSETQ. There are 15 residues in the CDR3. With 0 bases removed from V and 0 bases from J, the gap between germline ends came to 7 bases. The CDR3 DNA reads TGCGCCAGCAGCTTGGACGACAGCTCCTACAATGAGCAGTTCTTC. Translating gives CASSLDDSSYNEQFF.

The chain recombines TRBV7-2 with TRBJ2-1; 8 bases map to TRBD2. V shed 1 base, J shed 10 bases, and the junction held 9 bases outside the gene matches. The V gene's germline CDR1 is SGHTA and CDR2 FQGNSA. The CDR3 runs to 15 residues. The chain's CDR3 is CASSLVGTSLDEQFF. The CDR3 DNA sequence: TGTGCCAGCAGCTTAGTTGGGACTAGTCTAGACGAGCAGTTCTTC.